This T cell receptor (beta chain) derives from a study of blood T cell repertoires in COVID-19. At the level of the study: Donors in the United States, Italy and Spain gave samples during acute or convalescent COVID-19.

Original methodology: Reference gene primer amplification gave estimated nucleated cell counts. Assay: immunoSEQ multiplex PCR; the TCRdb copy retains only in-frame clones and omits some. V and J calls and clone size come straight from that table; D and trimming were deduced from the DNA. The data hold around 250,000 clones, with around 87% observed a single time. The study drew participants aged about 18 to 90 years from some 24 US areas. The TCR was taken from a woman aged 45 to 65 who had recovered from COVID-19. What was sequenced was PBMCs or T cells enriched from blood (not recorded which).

CDR3 region: CASSLGQGAWYEQYF. For the CDR3, the DNA is TGTGCCAGTAGTTTGGGACAGGGGGCTTGGTACGAGCAGTACTTC. The chain joins TRBV19 to TRBJ2-7; 12 bases are a match to TRBD1. Germline V gene data show CDR1 as LNHDA and CDR2 as SQIVND (reference sequence). This CDR3 region has 15 residues. With 5 bases clipped from V and 4 bases from J, the junction kept 6 bases outside the gene matches. The full variable domain, rest sourced from reference TRBV19 and TRBJ2-7, is DGGITQSPKYLFRKEGQNVTLSCEQNLNHDAMYWYRQDPGQGLRLIYYSQIVNDFQKGDIAEGYSVSREKKESFPLTVTSAQKNPTAFYLCASSLGQGAWYEQYFGPGTRLTVT.